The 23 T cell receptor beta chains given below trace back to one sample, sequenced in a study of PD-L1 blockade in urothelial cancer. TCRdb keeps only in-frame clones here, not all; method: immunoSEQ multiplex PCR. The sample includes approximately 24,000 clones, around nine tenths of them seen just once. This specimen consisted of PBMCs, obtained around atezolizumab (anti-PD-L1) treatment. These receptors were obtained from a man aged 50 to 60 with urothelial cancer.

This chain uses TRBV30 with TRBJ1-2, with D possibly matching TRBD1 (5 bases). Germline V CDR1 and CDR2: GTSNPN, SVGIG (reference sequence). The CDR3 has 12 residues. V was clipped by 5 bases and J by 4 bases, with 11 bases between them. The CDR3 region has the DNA TGTGCCTGGGCAAGACAGACCTATGGCTACACCTTC. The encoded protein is CAWARQTYGYTF.

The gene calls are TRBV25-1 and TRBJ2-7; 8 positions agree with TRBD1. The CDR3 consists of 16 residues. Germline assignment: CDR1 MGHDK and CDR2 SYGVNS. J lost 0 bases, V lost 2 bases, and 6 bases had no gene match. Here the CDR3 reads CASSEQGDRNSYEQYF. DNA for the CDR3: TGTGCCAGCAGTGAACAAGGGGACAGGAACTCCTACGAGCAGTACTTC.

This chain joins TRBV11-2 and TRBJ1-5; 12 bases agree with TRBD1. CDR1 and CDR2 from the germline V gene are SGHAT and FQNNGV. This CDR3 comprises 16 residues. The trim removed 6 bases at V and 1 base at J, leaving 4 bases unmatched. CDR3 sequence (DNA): TGTGCCAGCAGTAAGGGACAGGGGGCAAGCAATCAGCCCCAGCATTTT. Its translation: CASSKGQGASNQPQHF.

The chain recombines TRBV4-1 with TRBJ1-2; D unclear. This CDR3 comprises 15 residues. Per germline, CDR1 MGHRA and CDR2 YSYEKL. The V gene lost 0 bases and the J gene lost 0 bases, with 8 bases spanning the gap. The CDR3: CASSQDRGTNYGYTF. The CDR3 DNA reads TGCGCCAGCAGCCAAGATCGGGGAACTAACTATGGCTACACCTTC.

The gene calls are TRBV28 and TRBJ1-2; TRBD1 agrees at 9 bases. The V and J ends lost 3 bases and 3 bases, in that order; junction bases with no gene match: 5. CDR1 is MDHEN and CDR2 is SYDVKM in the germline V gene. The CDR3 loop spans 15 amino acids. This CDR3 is CASSFGTGRDYGYTF. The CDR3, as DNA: TGTGCCAGCAGTTTTGGGACAGGGAGGGACTATGGCTACACCTTC.

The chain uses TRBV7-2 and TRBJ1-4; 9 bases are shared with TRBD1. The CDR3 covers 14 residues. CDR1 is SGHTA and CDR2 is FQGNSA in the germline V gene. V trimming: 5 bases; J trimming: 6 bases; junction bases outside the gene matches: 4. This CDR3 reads CASSRDRVDEKLFF. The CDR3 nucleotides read TGTGCCAGCAGCCGGGACAGGGTTGATGAAAAACTGTTTTTT.

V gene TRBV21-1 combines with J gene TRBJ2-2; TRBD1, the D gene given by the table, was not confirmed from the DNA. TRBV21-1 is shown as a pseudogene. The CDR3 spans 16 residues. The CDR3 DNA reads TGTGCCAGCAGCAAGACGGGACAGGTGAACACCGGGGAGCTGTTTTTT. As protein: CASSKTGQVNTGELFF.

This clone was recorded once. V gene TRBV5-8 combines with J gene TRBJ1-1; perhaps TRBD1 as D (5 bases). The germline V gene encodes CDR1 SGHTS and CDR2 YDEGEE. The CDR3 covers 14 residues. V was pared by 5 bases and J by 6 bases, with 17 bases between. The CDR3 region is CASSSGRGGAEAFF. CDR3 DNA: TGTGCCAGCAGTTCCGGGCGGGGGGGGGCTGAAGCTTTCTTT.

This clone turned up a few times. CDR3 bases: TGTGCCAGCAGTTTAGACGGGACAAGGGATGGCTACACCTTC. It translates to CASSLDGTRDGYTF. This sequence joins TRBV27 and TRBJ1-2; TRBD1 might be the D (6 bases). Germline loops: CDR1 MNHEY, CDR2 SMNVEV (reference sequence). The CDR3 totals 14 residues. The V end was cut by 2 bases, the J end by 6 bases, with 13 bases between.

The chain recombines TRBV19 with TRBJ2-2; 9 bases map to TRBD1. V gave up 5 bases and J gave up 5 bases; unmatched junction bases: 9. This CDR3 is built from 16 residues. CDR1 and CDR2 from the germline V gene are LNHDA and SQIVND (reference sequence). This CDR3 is CASSSRTGAGTGELFF. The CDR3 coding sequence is TGTGCCAGTAGTTCAAGGACAGGGGCCGGGACCGGGGAGCTGTTTTTT.

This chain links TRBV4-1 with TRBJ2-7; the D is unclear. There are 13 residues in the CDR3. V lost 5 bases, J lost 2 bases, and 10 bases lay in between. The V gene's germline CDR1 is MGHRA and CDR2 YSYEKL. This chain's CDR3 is CASSYTLTYEQYF. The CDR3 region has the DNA TGCGCCAGCAGCTACACGCTCACCTACGAGCAGTACTTC.

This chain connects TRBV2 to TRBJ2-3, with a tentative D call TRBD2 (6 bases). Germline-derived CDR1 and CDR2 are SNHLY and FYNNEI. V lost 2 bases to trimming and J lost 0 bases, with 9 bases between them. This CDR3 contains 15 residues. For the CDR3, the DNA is TGTGCCAGCAGTGAAAGGCGGGGTAGCACAGATACGCAGTATTTT. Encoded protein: CASSERRGSTDTQYF.

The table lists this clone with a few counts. DNA for the CDR3: TGCAGTGCTACAGGGGTGGATGAAGCTTTCTTT. Amino acids: CSATGVDEAFF. This rearrangement joins TRBV20-1 to TRBJ1-1; perhaps TRBD1 as D (6 bases). The germline V gene encodes CDR1 DFQATT and CDR2 SNEGSKA (reference sequence). The CDR3 has 11 residues. Trimming stripped 4 bases from V and 7 bases from J, with 10 bases between.

DNA for the CDR3: TGTGCCAGCAGTGAAGGGAGCGGGGGGGCAGAGACCCAGTACTTC. It encodes CASSEGSGGAETQYF. V usage is TRBV6-1 and J usage is TRBJ2-5, with 10 bases lining up with TRBD2. Losses at the gene ends were 1 base for V and 4 bases for J; bases not matched to a gene: 3. CDR3 length: 15 amino acids. CDR1 MNHNS and CDR2 SASEGT come from the germline V gene.

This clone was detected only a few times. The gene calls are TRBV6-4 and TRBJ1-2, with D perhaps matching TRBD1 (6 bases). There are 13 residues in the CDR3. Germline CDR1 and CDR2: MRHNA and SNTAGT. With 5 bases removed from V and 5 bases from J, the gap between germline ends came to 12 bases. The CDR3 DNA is TGTGCCAGCAGTCCGGACAGTAGTTATGGCTACACCTTC. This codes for CASSPDSSYGYTF.

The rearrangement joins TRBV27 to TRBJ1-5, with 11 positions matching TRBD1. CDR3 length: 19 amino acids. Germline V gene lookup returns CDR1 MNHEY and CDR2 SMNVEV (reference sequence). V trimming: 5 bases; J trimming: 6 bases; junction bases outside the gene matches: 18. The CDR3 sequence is CASSPSPGTGGRWAQPQHF. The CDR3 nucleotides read TGTGCCAGCAGTCCCAGCCCAGGGACAGGGGGGCGGTGGGCTCAGCCCCAGCATTTT.

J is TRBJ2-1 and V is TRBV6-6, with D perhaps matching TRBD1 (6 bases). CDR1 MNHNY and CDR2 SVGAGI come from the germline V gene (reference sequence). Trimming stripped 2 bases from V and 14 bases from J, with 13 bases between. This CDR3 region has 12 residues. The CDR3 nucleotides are TGTGCCAGCAGTTACATACAGGGTTTGAAGTTCTTC. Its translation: CASSYIQGLKFF.

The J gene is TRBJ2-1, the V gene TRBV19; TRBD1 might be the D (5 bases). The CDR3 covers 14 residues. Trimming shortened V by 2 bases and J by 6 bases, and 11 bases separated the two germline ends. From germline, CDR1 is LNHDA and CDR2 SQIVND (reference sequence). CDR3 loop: CASSIQNRPNEQFF. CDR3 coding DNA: TGTGCCAGTAGTATACAAAACAGGCCCAATGAGCAGTTCTTC.

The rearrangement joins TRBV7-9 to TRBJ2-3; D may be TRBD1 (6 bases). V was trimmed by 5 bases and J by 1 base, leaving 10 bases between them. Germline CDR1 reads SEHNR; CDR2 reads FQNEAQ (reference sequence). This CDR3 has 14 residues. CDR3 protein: CASSTGTRTDTQYF. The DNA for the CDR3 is TGTGCCAGCAGCACCGGGACACGCACAGATACGCAGTATTTT.

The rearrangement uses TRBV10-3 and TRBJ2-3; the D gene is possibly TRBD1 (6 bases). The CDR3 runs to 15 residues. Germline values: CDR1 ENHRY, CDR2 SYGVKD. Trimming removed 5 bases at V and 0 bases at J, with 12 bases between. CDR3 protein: CAISSGTTSTDTQYF. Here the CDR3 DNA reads TGTGCCATCAGTTCTGGGACAACCAGCACAGATACGCAGTATTTT.

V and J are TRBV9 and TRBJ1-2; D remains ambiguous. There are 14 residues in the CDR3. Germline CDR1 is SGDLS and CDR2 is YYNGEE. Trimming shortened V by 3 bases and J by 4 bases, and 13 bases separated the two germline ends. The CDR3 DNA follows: TGTGCCAGCAGCGCGGTGACATTCAGCTATGGCTACACCTTC. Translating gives CASSAVTFSYGYTF.

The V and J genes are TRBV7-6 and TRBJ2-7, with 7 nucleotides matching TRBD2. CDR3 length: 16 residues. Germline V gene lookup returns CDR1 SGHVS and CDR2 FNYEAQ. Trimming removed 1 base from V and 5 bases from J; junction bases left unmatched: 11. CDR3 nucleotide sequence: TGTGCCAGCAGCTTAGGAGCCAGCGGGACGTTAAACGAGCAGTACTTC. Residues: CASSLGASGTLNEQYF.

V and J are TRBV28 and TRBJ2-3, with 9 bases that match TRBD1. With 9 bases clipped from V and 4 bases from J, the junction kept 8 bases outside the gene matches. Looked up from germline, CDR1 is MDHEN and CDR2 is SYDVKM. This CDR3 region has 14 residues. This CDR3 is CASSGQGSADTQYF. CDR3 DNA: TGTGCCAGTTCCGGACAGGGGAGCGCAGATACGCAGTATTTT.